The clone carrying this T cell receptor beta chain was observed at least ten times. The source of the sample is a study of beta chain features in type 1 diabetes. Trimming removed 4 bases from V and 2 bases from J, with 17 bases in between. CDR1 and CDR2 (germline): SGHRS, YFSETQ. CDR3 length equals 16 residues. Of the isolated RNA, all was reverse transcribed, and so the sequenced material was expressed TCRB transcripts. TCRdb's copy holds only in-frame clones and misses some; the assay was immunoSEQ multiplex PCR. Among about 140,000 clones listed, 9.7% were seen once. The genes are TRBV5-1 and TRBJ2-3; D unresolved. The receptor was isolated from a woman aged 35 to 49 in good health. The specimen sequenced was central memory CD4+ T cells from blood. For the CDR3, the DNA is TGCGCCAGCAGCCCCCTGACCCGAGGCCCCACAGATACGCAGTATTTT. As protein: CASSPLTRGPTDTQYF.